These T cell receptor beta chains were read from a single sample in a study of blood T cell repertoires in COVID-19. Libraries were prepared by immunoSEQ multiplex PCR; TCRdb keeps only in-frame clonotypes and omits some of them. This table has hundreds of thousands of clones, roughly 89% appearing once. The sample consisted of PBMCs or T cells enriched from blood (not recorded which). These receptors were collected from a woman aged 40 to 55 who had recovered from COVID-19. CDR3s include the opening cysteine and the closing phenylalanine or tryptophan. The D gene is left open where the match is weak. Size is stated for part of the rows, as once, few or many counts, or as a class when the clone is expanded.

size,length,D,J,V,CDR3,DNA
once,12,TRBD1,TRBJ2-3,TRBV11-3,CASSQQGDTQYF,TGTGCCAGCAGCCAACAGGGGGATACGCAGTATTTT
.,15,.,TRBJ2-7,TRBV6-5,CASSPMGGTPYEQYF,TGTGCCAGCTCCCCGATGGGGGGTACCCCCTACGAGCAGTACTTC
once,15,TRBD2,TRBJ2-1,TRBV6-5,CASSHREGRGNEQFF,TGTGCCAGCAGTCATCGGGAGGGCCGGGGTAATGAGCAGTTCTTC
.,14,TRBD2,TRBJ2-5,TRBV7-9,CASSRAGGIETQYF,TGTGCCAGCAGCCGAGCGGGAGGCATCGAGACCCAGTACTTC
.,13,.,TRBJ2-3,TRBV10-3,CAKAEGATDTQYF,TGTGCCAAGGCGGAGGGGGCAACAGATACGCAGTATTTT
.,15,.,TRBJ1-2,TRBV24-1,CATSDPAGSGYGYTF,TGTGCCACCAGTGATCCGGCGGGGTCGGGCTATGGCTACACCTTC
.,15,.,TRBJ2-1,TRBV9,CASSDLTGSYNEQFF,TGTGCCAGCAGCGACCTGACGGGCTCCTACAATGAGCAGTTCTTC
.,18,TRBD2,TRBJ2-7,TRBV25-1,CASSAYRGASGASYEQYF,TGTGCCAGCAGTGCCTACCGGGGGGCTAGCGGGGCCTCCTACGAGCAGTACTTC
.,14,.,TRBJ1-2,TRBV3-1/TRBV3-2,CASSPRGDNYGYTF,TGTGCCAGCAGCCCCAGGGGAGACAACTATGGCTACACCTTC
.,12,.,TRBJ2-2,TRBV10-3,CAIGPGAGELFF,TGTGCCATCGGCCCCGGGGCCGGGGAGCTGTTTTTT
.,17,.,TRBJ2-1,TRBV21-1,CASSKVAGLAGVGEQFF,TGTGCCAGCAGCAAAGTTGCGGGACTAGCGGGAGTCGGAGAGCAGTTCTTC
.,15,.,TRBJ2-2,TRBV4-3,CASSQQRYGTGELFF,TGCGCCAGCAGCCAACAGCGATACGGCACCGGGGAGCTGTTTTTT
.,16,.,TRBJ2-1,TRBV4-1,CASSPGDSSYYNEQFF,TGCGCCAGCAGCCCGGGGGACAGCTCTTACTACAATGAGCAGTTCTTC
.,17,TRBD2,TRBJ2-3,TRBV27,CASSLYGTSANTDTQYF,TGTGCCAGCAGTTTATATGGGACTAGCGCAAACACAGATACGCAGTATTTT
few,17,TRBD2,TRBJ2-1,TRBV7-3,CASSLNPGLAGSNEQFF,TGTGCCAGCAGCTTAAACCCCGGACTAGCGGGCTCCAATGAGCAGTTCTTC
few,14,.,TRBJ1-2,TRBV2,CASSITTRDYGYTF,TGTGCCAGCAGTATAACCACGCGGGACTATGGCTACACCTTC
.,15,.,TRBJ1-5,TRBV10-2,CASRAGPRLNQPQHF,TGCGCCAGCAGAGCGGGACCGAGACTCAATCAGCCCCAGCATTTT
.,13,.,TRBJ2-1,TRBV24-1,CATAASGYDEQFF,TGTGCCACCGCGGCCAGCGGTTACGATGAGCAGTTCTTC
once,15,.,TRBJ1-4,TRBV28,CASNPNSWANEKLFF,TGTGCCAGCAATCCTAACAGTTGGGCTAATGAAAAACTGTTTTTT
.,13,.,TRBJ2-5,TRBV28,CASSTRVPETQYF,TGTGCCAGCAGTACCAGGGTACCGGAGACCCAGTACTTC
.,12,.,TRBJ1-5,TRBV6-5,CASGRGNQPQHF,TGTGCCAGCGGCCGGGGTAATCAGCCCCAGCATTTT
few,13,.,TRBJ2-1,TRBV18,CASSPTGWDEQFF,TGTGCCAGCTCACCTACCGGGTGGGATGAGCAGTTCTTC
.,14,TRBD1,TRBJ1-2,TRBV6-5,CASRPRQGNYGYTF,TGTGCCAGCAGGCCTAGACAGGGTAACTATGGCTACACCTTC
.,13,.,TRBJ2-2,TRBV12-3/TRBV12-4,CASRQGEAGELFF,TGTGCCAGCAGGCAGGGGGAGGCCGGGGAGCTGTTTTTT
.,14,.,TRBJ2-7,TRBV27,CASSFRGQRVEQYF,TGTGCCAGCAGTTTCCGGGGACAGCGGGTCGAGCAGTACTTC
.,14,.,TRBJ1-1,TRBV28,CASSLFGGSTEAFF,TGTGCCAGCAGTTTATTCGGGGGGAGCACTGAAGCTTTCTTT
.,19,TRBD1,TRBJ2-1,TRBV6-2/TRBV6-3,CASSSPTLGQASSYNEQFF,TGTGCCAGCAGCTCTCCCACATTAGGACAGGCCAGCTCCTACAATGAGCAGTTCTTC
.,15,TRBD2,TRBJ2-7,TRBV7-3,CASSSTSGSFNEQYF,TGTGCCAGCAGCTCGACTAGCGGGAGCTTCAACGAGCAGTACTTC
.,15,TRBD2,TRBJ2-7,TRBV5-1,CASSPRRREGNEQYF,TGCGCCAGCAGCCCGAGGAGGCGGGAGGGCAACGAGCAGTACTTC
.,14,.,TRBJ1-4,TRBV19,CASTEDIRNEKLFF,TGTGCCAGTACCGAGGACATACGTAATGAAAAACTGTTTTTT
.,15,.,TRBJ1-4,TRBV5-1,CASSPNRESGEKLFF,TGCGCCAGCAGCCCAAACAGGGAATCGGGAGAAAAACTGTTTTTT
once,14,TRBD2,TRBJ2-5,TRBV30,CAWSYGLAQETQYF,TGTGCCTGGAGTTATGGACTAGCCCAAGAGACCCAGTACTTC
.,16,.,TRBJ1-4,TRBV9,CASSKDSPAPNEKLFF,TGTGCCAGCAGCAAGGACAGTCCCGCACCTAATGAAAAACTGTTTTTT